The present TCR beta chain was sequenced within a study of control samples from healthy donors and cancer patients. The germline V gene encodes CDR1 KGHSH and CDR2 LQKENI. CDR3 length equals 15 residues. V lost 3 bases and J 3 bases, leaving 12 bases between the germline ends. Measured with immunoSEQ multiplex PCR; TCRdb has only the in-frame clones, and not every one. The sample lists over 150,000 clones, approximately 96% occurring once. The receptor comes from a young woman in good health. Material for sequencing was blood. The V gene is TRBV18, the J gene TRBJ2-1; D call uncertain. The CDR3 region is CASSPQIMGYNEQFF. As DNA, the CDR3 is TGTGCCAGCTCACCTCAAATAATGGGCTACAATGAGCAGTTCTTC.